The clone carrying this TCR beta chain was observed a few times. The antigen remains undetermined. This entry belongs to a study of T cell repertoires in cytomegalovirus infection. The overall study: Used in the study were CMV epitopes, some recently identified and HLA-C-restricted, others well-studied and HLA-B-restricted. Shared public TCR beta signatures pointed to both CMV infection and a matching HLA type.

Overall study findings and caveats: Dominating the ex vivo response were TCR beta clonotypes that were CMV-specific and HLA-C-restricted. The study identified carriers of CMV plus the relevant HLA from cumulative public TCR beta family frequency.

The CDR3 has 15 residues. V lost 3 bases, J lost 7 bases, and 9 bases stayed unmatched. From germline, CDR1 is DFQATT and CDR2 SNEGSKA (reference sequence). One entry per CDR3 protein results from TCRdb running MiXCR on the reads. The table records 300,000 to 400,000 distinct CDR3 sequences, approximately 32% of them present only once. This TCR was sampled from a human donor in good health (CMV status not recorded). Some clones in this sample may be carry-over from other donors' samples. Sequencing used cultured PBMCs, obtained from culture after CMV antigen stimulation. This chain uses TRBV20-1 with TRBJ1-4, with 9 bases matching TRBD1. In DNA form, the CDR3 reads TGCAGTGCTAGGGATCCGGGACAGGGCCGTGAAAAACTGTTTTTT. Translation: CSARDPGQGREKLFF.